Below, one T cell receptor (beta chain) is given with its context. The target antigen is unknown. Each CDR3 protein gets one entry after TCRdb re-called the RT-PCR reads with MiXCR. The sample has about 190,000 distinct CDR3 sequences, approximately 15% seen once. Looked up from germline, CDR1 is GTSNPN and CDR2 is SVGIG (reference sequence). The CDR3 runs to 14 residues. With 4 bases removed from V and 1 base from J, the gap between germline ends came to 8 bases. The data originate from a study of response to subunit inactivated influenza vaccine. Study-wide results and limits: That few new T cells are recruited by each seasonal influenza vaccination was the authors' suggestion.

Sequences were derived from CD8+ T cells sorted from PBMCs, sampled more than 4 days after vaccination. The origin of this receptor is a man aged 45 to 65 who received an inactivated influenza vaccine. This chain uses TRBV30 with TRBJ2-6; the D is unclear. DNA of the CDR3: TGTGCCTGGAATTGGCAGTCTGGGGCCAACGTCCTGACTTTC. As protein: CAWNWQSGANVLTF. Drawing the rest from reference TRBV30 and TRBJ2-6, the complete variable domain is SQTIHQWPATLVQPVGSPLSLECTVEGTSNPNLYWYRQAAGRGLQLLFYSVGIGQISSEVPQNLSASRPQDRQFILSSKKLLLSDSGFYLCAWNWQSGANVLTFGAGSRLTVL.